A selection of T cell receptor beta chains follows, all from one sample in a study of blood T cells in healthy people across ages. TCRdb reprocessed the 5' RACE reads with MiXCR, giving one entry per CDR3 protein. The sample comprises about 1.4 million distinct CDR3 sequences, 59% of which are singletons, and approximately 7% rests with the top ten. The sample comprised blood. The source is a man aged 18 to 30 in good health. Both conserved end residues are part of each CDR3. Each record gives: CDR3 length, J gene, D gene, clone size, V gene, CDR3 DNA, CDR3 protein. D genes are given only for firm matches. The size entry is marked missing in some rows and otherwise reads once, few, many or a size class.

length: 17
J: TRBJ2-5
D: TRBD2
size: .
V: TRBV4-2
DNA: TGTGCCAGCAGCCAAGGACTAGCGGGGGGGGATGAAGAGACCCAGTACTTC
CDR3: CASSQGLAGGDEETQYF

length: 14
J: TRBJ1-6
D: .
size: .
V: TRBV6-5
DNA: TGTGCCAGCAGTTACGCCCAGGGACGGTCACCCCTCCACTTT
CDR3: CASSYAQGRSPLHF

length: 13
J: TRBJ1-1
D: TRBD1
size: .
V: TRBV5-1
DNA: TGCGCCAGCAGCTGGGGGACAGCCCCTGAAGCTTTCTTT
CDR3: CASSWGTAPEAFF

length: 16
J: TRBJ2-5
D: .
size: .
V: TRBV7-9
DNA: TGTGCCAGCAGCTCCCCCTTCGGCGGGGTGGAAGAGACCCAGTACTTC
CDR3: CASSSPFGGVEETQYF

length: 14
J: TRBJ2-2
D: .
size: .
V: TRBV29-1
DNA: TGCAGCGTTAGGCCAGACACGAACACCGGGGAGCTGTTTTTT
CDR3: CSVRPDTNTGELFF

length: 12
J: TRBJ2-7
D: .
size: few
V: TRBV11-2
DNA: TGTGCCAGCAGACAGGTCTCCTACGAGCAGTACTTC
CDR3: CASRQVSYEQYF

length: 15
J: TRBJ2-5
D: TRBD1
size: .
V: TRBV4-3
DNA: TGCGCCAGCAGCCAAGGGACAGGGCAGCGGGAGACCCAGTACTTC
CDR3: CASSQGTGQRETQYF

length: 14
J: TRBJ2-5
D: .
size: .
V: TRBV4-1
DNA: TGCGCCAGCAGCTCTAGCAGGGACCAAGAGACCCAGTACTTC
CDR3: CASSSSRDQETQYF

length: 11
J: TRBJ1-4
D: .
size: few
V: TRBV11-2
DNA: TGTGCCAGCAGCTTATTTGAAAAACTGTTTTTT
CDR3: CASSLFEKLFF

length: 18
J: TRBJ1-2
D: TRBD1
size: .
V: TRBV6-1
DNA: TGTGCCAGCAGTGAGACCCGGGACAGGGAGATTGGTAACTATGGCTACACCTTC
CDR3: CASSETRDREIGNYGYTF

length: 13
J: TRBJ1-1
D: .
size: once
V: TRBV6-5
DNA: TGTGCCAGCCTTTTAGTAGTGAACACTGAAGCTTTCTTT
CDR3: CASLLVVNTEAFF

length: 17
J: TRBJ2-1
D: TRBD1
size: .
V: TRBV3-1
DNA: TGTGCCAGCAGCCAAACGGGAGGACAGGGGGTAATTGATGAGCAGTTCTTC
CDR3: CASSQTGGQGVIDEQFF

length: 15
J: TRBJ2-7
D: .
size: few
V: TRBV12-3/TRBV12-4
DNA: TGTGCCAGCAGTCCCCAGGACCAGGGGTCCGACGAGCAGTACTTC
CDR3: CASSPQDQGSDEQYF

length: 12
J: TRBJ2-1
D: TRBD2
size: .
V: TRBV20-1
DNA: TGCAGTGCTAGGACTAGCAAGAATGAGCAGTTCTTC
CDR3: CSARTSKNEQFF

length: 13
J: TRBJ2-1
D: .
size: few
V: TRBV12-3/TRBV12-4
DNA: TGTGCCAGCAGACAACCAGGGGAAAATGAGCAGTTCTTC
CDR3: CASRQPGENEQFF

length: 17
J: TRBJ2-4
D: .
size: .
V: TRBV7-9
DNA: TGTGCCAGCAGCTTAGCCGGGACGGGAGCCCCACGTAACATTCAGTACTTC
CDR3: CASSLAGTGAPRNIQYF